These 28 T cell receptor beta chains were all obtained from the same sample, sequenced in a study of T cell responses to AZD1222 COVID-19 vaccine. Assay used: immunoSEQ multiplex PCR; TCRdb lists only in-frame clones, some missing. The table lists approximately 150,000 clones, approximately 90% of them singletons. Sequencing used peripheral blood, obtained on day 0 of AZD1222 vaccination. The source of these receptors is an adult in good health.

The chain combines TRBV18 with TRBJ1-4; D is unclear. CDR3 length equals 15 residues. Looked up from germline, CDR1 is KGHSH and CDR2 is LQKENI. Trimming took 6 bases from V and 3 from J, leaving 14 bases between them. The CDR3 DNA follows: TGTGCCAGCTCTCGCCAACAGACGCCTAATGAAAAACTGTTTTTT. Encoded protein: CASSRQQTPNEKLFF.

The genes are TRBV5-6 and TRBJ2-2, with TRBD1 matching over 8 bases. V lost 3 bases, J lost 6 bases, and 10 bases stayed unmatched. This CDR3 has 16 amino acids. Germline loops: CDR1 SGHDT, CDR2 YYEEEE. The CDR3 loop reads CASSSGQGIGSGELFF. Here the CDR3 DNA reads TGTGCCAGCAGCTCCGGACAGGGTATAGGGTCCGGGGAGCTGTTTTTT.

The CDR3, as DNA: TGTGCCATCAGTGGAGCAGGGGGCGCCTCGTGGGAGCAGTACTTC. Amino acids: CAISGAGGASWEQYF. V gene TRBV10-3 combines with J gene TRBJ2-7; the match to TRBD1 covers 8 bases. The CDR3 consists of 15 residues. The J segment lost 7 bases and the V segment lost 4 bases, leaving 12 bases of the junction unmatched. The germline V gene has CDR1 ENHRY and CDR2 SYGVKD.

J is TRBJ1-3 and V is TRBV13, with D possibly being TRBD1 (5 bases). V lost 6 bases and J 4 bases, leaving 10 bases between the germline ends. CDR3 length equals 13 residues. The germline CDR1 and CDR2 sequences are PRHDT and FYEKMQ (reference sequence). CDR3 region: CASSTGDGNTIYF. DNA of the CDR3: TGTGCCAGCAGTACCGGGGACGGAAACACCATATATTTT.

The V and J genes are TRBV3-1 (or the pseudogene TRBV3-2) and TRBJ1-5; D not resolved. Germline lookup yields CDR1 LGHDT and CDR2 YNNKEL (reference sequence). The CDR3 is 18 amino acids. V was trimmed by 0 bases and J by 5 bases, leaving 20 bases between them. CDR3 residues: CASSQDPPIVGDDQPQHF. CDR3 nucleotide sequence: TGTGCCAGCAGCCAAGATCCCCCGATAGTGGGAGATGATCAGCCCCAGCATTTT.

The CDR3 sequence is CASSLPGQGVGELFF. As DNA, the CDR3 is TGTGCCAGCAGCCTGCCGGGACAGGGTGTAGGGGAGCTGTTTTTT. V is TRBV5-6 and J is TRBJ2-2; 9 positions match TRBD1. V lost 4 bases to trimming and J lost 8 bases; unmatched junction nucleotides: 9. The CDR3 contains 15 residues. Germline assignment: CDR1 SGHDT and CDR2 YYEEEE.

The chain carries TRBV4-1 and TRBJ1-1, with D possibly being TRBD1 (6 bases). CDR3 length: 13 residues. Germline CDR1 reads MGHRA; CDR2 reads YSYEKL. Trimming pared 0 bases from V and 6 bases from J, leaving 8 bases between. CDR3: CASSQEQGAEAFF. The CDR3 bases are TGCGCCAGCAGCCAAGAACAGGGCGCTGAAGCTTTCTTT.

This rearrangement joins TRBV7-4 to TRBJ1-4, with D perhaps TRBD1 (6 bases). Trimming shortened V by 5 bases and J by 0 bases, and 10 bases separated the two germline ends. This CDR3 region has 15 residues. Germline CDR1 and CDR2: SGHVT and SQSDAQ. The chain's CDR3 is CASSPWTATNEKLFF. The DNA for the CDR3 is TGTGCCAGCAGCCCGTGGACAGCAACTAATGAAAAACTGTTTTTT.

The rearrangement uses TRBV7-2 and TRBJ1-2, with a weak D call TRBD1 (6 bases). Trimming took 1 base from V and 5 from J, leaving 17 bases between them. Germline V gene data show CDR1 as SGHTA and CDR2 as FQGNSA. The CDR3 extends over 16 amino acids. CDR3 DNA: TGTGCCAGCAGCTTAGAGAGTCAGGGGCCCCAATATGGCTACACCTTC. Amino acid sequence: CASSLESQGPQYGYTF. The complete variable domain, with remaining parts taken from reference TRBV7-2 and TRBJ1-2, reads GAGVSQSPSNKVTEKGKDVELRCDPISGHTALYWYRQSLGQGLEFLIYFQGNSAPDKSGLPSDRFSAERTGGSVSTLTIQRTQQEDSAVYLCASSLESQGPQYGYTFGSGTRLTVV.

This chain links TRBV19 with TRBJ2-5; TRBD2 is a possible D gene (6 bases). The germline V gene has CDR1 LNHDA and CDR2 SQIVND (reference sequence). V was clipped by 1 base and J by 1 base, with 10 bases between them. The CDR3 covers 15 residues. CDR3 sequence (DNA): TGTGCCAGTAGTATAGGCGGGGAGCTCCAAGAGACCCAGTACTTC. Translation: CASSIGGELQETQYF. The whole variable domain, filled in from reference TRBV19 and TRBJ2-5, reads DGGITQSPKYLFRKEGQNVTLSCEQNLNHDAMYWYRQDPGQGLRLIYYSQIVNDFQKGDIAEGYSVSREKKESFPLTVTSAQKNPTAFYLCASSIGGELQETQYFGPGTRLLVL.

This clone was seen only a few times. The chain uses TRBV6-5 and TRBJ1-1, with 7 bases that match TRBD1. The junction had 4 bases not matched to a gene; V was cut back by 5 bases and J by 1 base. This CDR3 is built from 14 residues. Germline assignment: CDR1 MNHEY and CDR2 SVGAGI. The DNA for the CDR3 is TGTGCCAGCAGTACCGGGACAGAGAACACTGAAGCTTTCTTT. Translated: CASSTGTENTEAFF.

The chain has TRBV5-5 and TRBJ1-5; 8 bases align to TRBD1. CDR3 size: 13 residues. Trimming took 4 bases from V and 5 from J; bases not matched to a gene: 2. In germline, CDR1 is SGHKS, CDR2 YYEKEE (reference sequence). The CDR3 sequence is CASSLTGDQPQHF. In DNA, the CDR3 is TGTGCCAGCAGCCTGACAGGGGATCAGCCCCAGCATTTT. Full variable domain (missing parts from reference TRBV5-5 and TRBJ1-5): DAGVTQSPTHLIKTRGQQVTLRCSPISGHKSVSWYQQVLGQGPQFIFQYYEKEERGRGNFPDRFSARQFPNYSSELNVNALLLGDSALYLCASSLTGDQPQHFGDGTRLSIL.

V and J are TRBV5-1 and TRBJ2-7, with D possibly being TRBD2 (6 bases). Germline V CDR1 and CDR2: SGHRS, YFSETQ. The CDR3 is 17 amino acids. V was clipped by 4 bases and J by 2 bases, with 22 bases between them. CDR3 sequence reads: CASSLGPTSFLAYEQYF. CDR3 nucleotides: TGCGCCAGCAGCCTTGGTCCGACTAGTTTTTTGGCCTACGAGCAGTACTTC. The complete variable domain, with remaining parts taken from reference TRBV5-1 and TRBJ2-7, reads KAGVTQTPRYLIKTRGQQVTLSCSPISGHRSVSWYQQTPGQGLQFLFEYFSETQRNKGNFPGRFSGRQFSNSRSEMNVSTLELGDSALYLCASSLGPTSFLAYEQYFGPGTRLTVT.

The chain links TRBV3-1 (or the pseudogene TRBV3-2) to TRBJ1-2, with D perhaps TRBD1 (6 bases). Germline V lookup: CDR1 LGHDT, CDR2 YNNKEL (reference sequence). Trimming stripped 4 bases from V and 4 bases from J, with 13 bases between. This CDR3 has 14 amino acids. The CDR3 spells CASSLGQTSYGYTF. Here the CDR3 DNA reads TGTGCCAGCAGCCTTGGACAGACCTCCTATGGCTACACCTTC.

V gene TRBV24-1 combines with J gene TRBJ2-5; maybe TRBD2 (6 bases). V gave up 4 bases and J gave up 0 bases, with 17 bases separating them. The CDR3 is 17 residues long. Germline V gene sequence: CDR1 KGHDR, CDR2 SFDVKD. The CDR3 DNA follows: TGTGCCACCAGTGACTGGGGCCCCCGGGGGAACCAAGAGACCCAGTACTTC. It encodes CATSDWGPRGNQETQYF.

CDR3 region: CASSLGYERSGANVLTF. CDR3 in DNA: TGTGCCAGCAGCTTAGGTTATGAGCGCTCTGGGGCCAACGTCCTGACTTTC. V gene TRBV7-9 combines with J gene TRBJ2-6; D remains unclear. V was pared by 1 base and J by 0 bases, with 10 bases between. The CDR3 consists of 17 residues. CDR1 and CDR2 from the germline V gene are SEHNR and FQNEAQ (reference sequence).

Points on this clone: Other DNA sequences in the sample encode the same CDR3. The CDR3 DNA sequence: TGTGCCAGTAGTATGACAGGGGGAAATCAGCCCCAGCATTTT. It is translated as CASSMTGGNQPQHF. J is TRBJ1-5 and V is TRBV19; 9 nucleotides agree with TRBD1. Germline V gene sequence: CDR1 LNHDA, CDR2 SQIVND (reference sequence). The CDR3 runs to 14 residues. The V segment lost 3 bases and the J segment 4 bases; nucleotides outside the gene matches: 1. The complete variable domain, with remaining parts taken from reference TRBV19 and TRBJ1-5, reads DGGITQSPKYLFRKEGQNVTLSCEQNLNHDAMYWYRQDPGQGLRLIYYSQIVNDFQKGDIAEGYSVSREKKESFPLTVTSAQKNPTAFYLCASSMTGGNQPQHFGDGTRLSIL.

The CDR3 is CASSYSAGVTEAFF. The CDR3 DNA follows: TGTGCCAGCAGTTACTCGGCGGGGGTCACTGAAGCTTTCTTT. The chain uses TRBV6-5 and TRBJ1-1; a possible D gene is TRBD1 (5 bases). CDR1 is MNHEY, CDR2 SVGAGI, per germline. The length of the CDR3 is 14 residues. V was cut by 0 bases and J by 4 bases, with 9 bases left in between.

The chain carries TRBV9 and TRBJ2-7; D is unclear. The germline V gene encodes CDR1 SGDLS and CDR2 YYNGEE. Trimming removed 4 bases from V and 2 bases from J, with 13 bases in between. The CDR3 has 14 amino acids. For the CDR3, the DNA is TGTGCCAGCAGCTACCAGGACGGAACCTACGAGCAGTACTTC. This gives the protein CASSYQDGTYEQYF.

The V call is TRBV12-3 or TRBV12-4, the J call TRBJ1-2; 7 bases map to TRBD1. This CDR3 contains 13 residues. After removal of 7 bases from V and 1 base from J, the junction contained 3 bases not matched to a gene. The CDR3: CASTRTGNYGYTF. The CDR3 DNA reads as TGTGCCAGCACCCGGACAGGTAACTATGGCTACACCTTC.

The chain recombines TRBV5-4 with TRBJ1-2; D is unresolved. CDR3 length: 13 amino acids. In germline, CDR1 is SGHNT, CDR2 YYREEE (reference sequence). Trimming pared 4 bases from V and 6 bases from J, leaving 13 bases between. The CDR3 sequence: CASSQEISHGYTF. CDR3 coding DNA: TGTGCCAGCAGCCAGGAGATCAGCCATGGCTACACCTTC.

This clone was recorded once. V gene TRBV18 combines with J gene TRBJ2-2; 7 positions agree with TRBD2. The ends lost 3 bases at V and 2 bases at J; junction bases unmatched: 6. Germline CDR1 reads KGHSH; CDR2 reads LQKENI. This CDR3 is 16 amino acids long. CDR3 in DNA: TGTGCCAGCTCACCTCGGGGGGTAGCCAACACCGGGGAGCTGTTTTTT. It specifies CASSPRGVANTGELFF.

V usage is TRBV15 and J usage is TRBJ1-2, with a tentative D call TRBD1 (5 bases). V lost 4 bases and J lost 6, with 15 bases in between. This CDR3 has 14 amino acids. Germline V lookup: CDR1 LNHNV, CDR2 YYDKDF (reference sequence). CDR3 bases: TGTGCCACCAGCATGGGGAGGGACTCAGATGGCTACACCTTC. Protein sequence: CATSMGRDSDGYTF.

This chain joins TRBV6-2 or TRBV6-3 and TRBJ2-7; possibly TRBD1 for D (6 bases). Per the germline V gene, CDR1 is MNHEY and CDR2 is SVGEGT. The CDR3 length is 12 residues. V was shortened by 4 bases and J by 4 bases, with 8 bases between the two germline ends. The CDR3 nucleotides are TGTGCCAGCAGTTTCGGACAGTACGAGCAGTACTTC. Protein: CASSFGQYEQYF.

The V and J genes are TRBV7-3 and TRBJ2-2; D is unresolved. The length of the CDR3 is 13 residues. Germline assignment: CDR1 SGHTA and CDR2 FQGTGA. V was pared by 5 bases and J by 0 bases, with 4 bases between. The DNA for the CDR3 is TGTGCCAGCAGCCCGACGAACACCGGGGAGCTGTTTTTT. This encodes CASSPTNTGELFF.

The CDR3 DNA follows: TGTGCCACCTGGACAGGGGGCGTCCATGGCTACACCTTC. As protein: CATWTGGVHGYTF. V gene TRBV28 combines with J gene TRBJ1-2; 11 nucleotides match TRBD1. Germline CDR1 reads MDHEN; CDR2 reads SYDVKM. Trimming took 10 bases from V and 6 from J; bases not matched to a gene: 7. The CDR3 runs 13 residues.

This clone was seen only once. The J gene is TRBJ2-6, the V gene TRBV5-4; TRBD1 agrees at 7 bases. The CDR3 has 14 residues. The V and J ends lost 6 bases and 4 bases, in that order; junction bases with no gene match: 4. Germline lookup yields CDR1 SGHNT and CDR2 YYREEE (reference sequence). The CDR3 loop reads CASKDRAGANVLTF. CDR3 bases: TGTGCCAGCAAAGACAGGGCCGGGGCCAACGTCCTGACTTTC.

CDR3 region: CASSLWGSYGYTF. The CDR3, as DNA: TGTGCCAGCAGTTTATGGGGGTCCTATGGCTACACCTTC. This chain uses TRBV27 with TRBJ1-2, with D tentatively TRBD1 (5 bases). The ends were cut back, 1 base at V and 4 bases at J, with 7 bases in the middle. The CDR3 has 13 residues. Per germline, CDR1 MNHEY and CDR2 SMNVEV (reference sequence).